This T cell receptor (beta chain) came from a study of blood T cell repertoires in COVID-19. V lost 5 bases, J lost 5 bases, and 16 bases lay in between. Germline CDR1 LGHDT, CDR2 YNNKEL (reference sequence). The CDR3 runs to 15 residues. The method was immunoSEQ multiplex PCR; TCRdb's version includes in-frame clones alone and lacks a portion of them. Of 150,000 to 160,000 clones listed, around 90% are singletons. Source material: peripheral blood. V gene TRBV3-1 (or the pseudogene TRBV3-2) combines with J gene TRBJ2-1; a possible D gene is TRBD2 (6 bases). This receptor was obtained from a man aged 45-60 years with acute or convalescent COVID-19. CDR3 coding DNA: TGTGCCAGCAGCGGGAGGACCTCAGTTGACAATGAGCAGTTCTTC. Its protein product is CASSGRTSVDNEQFF.